The 28 T cell receptor beta chains below were found in one sample sequenced in a study of siplizumab effects on memory and regulatory T cells. Generated by immunoSEQ multiplex PCR, the TCRdb table keeps only in-frame clones and is missing some. The sample includes about 6,600 clones, about a third seen only once; the top ten take about 15%. The mixed lymphocyte reaction cells underwent coculture at 37°C for approximately 6 days. Their cognate antigens are unknown. The source material was CFSE-low (dividing) CD8+ T cells sorted from an allogeneic mixed lymphocyte reaction. These receptors were taken from a human donor in good health; the cells came from an allogeneic mixed lymphocyte reaction.

The rearrangement joins TRBV27 to TRBJ2-7; weak D call: TRBD2 (5 bases). The CDR3 is 14 residues long. Germline CDR1 is MNHEY and CDR2 is SMNVEV (reference sequence). V shed 9 bases and J shed 2 bases, with 17 bases lying between them. Written as DNA, the CDR3 is TGTGCCAGTTCGGGGTTCCCTCGGACCTACGAGCAGTACTTC. Translation gives CASSGFPRTYEQYF.

The V call is TRBV9, the J call TRBJ2-5, with D perhaps given as TRBD1 or TRBD2 (5 bases each). The end of the DNA is better explained by TRBJ2-7, so the J call may be wrong. This CDR3 spans 14 amino acids. The germline V gene encodes CDR1 SGDLS and CDR2 YYNGEE. In DNA, the CDR3 is TGTGCCAGCAGCGTGGGGGTCGGCCTCTACGAGCAGTACTTC. This gives the protein CASSVGVGLYEQYF.

This chain joins TRBV5-5 and TRBJ1-2; perhaps TRBD1 as D (6 bases). Trimming took 2 bases from V and 2 from J, leaving 13 bases between them. CDR3 size: 15 residues. Looked up from germline, CDR1 is SGHKS and CDR2 is YYEKEE (reference sequence). CDR3 in DNA: TGTGCCAGCAGCTTCCGGGGCAGGGGCAACTATGGCTACACCTTC. As protein: CASSFRGRGNYGYTF.

Only a few counts were recorded for this clone. The CDR3 DNA reads as TGTGCCAGCAGCCCCCCTCTTGCAGCGCAGATTACCTACGAGCAGTACTTC. Protein sequence: CASSPPLAAQITYEQYF. The chain uses TRBV11-2 and TRBJ2-7; D unclear. Germline CDR1 SGHAT, CDR2 FQNNGV. The CDR3 runs to 17 residues. V was clipped by 5 bases and J by 2 bases, with 22 bases between them.

Here the CDR3 DNA reads TGTGCCTGGAGGAAAGGGACAGGGGAGAAACAGCCCCAGCATTTT. Translating gives CAWRKGTGEKQPQHF. The chain combines TRBV30 with TRBJ1-5; 10 bases are shared with TRBD1. This CDR3 contains 15 residues. Germline CDR1 reads GTSNPN; CDR2 reads SVGIG (reference sequence). Trimming removed 3 bases from V and 7 bases from J; junction bases left unmatched: 9.

This chain connects TRBV9 to TRBJ1-2; a possible D gene is TRBD1 (5 bases). This CDR3 contains 16 residues. Trimming removed 1 base at V and 4 bases at J, with 17 bases between. In germline, CDR1 is SGDLS, CDR2 YYNGEE. DNA for the CDR3: TGTGCCAGCAGCGTATCCCTCTCGGGGGGGGGCTATGGCTACACCTTC. This encodes CASSVSLSGGGYGYTF.

By share, this clone ranks as medium-sized (0.01 to 0.1%). Other nucleotide sequences from this sample produce the same CDR3. The chain links TRBV27 to TRBJ1-5; 9 positions agree with TRBD1. The CDR3 has 14 amino acids. Trimming removed 6 bases from V and 7 bases from J; junction bases left unmatched: 7. Per germline, CDR1 MNHEY and CDR2 SMNVEV (reference sequence). In nucleotides, the CDR3 is TGTGCCAGCAGCGGGGGACAGGGACGACAGCCCCAGCATTTT. It yields the protein CASSGGQGRQPQHF.

The chain joins TRBV11-3 to TRBJ2-1, with 8 bases fitting TRBD2. V lost 2 bases, J lost 8 bases, and 8 bases stayed unmatched. The CDR3 spans 15 residues. Germline CDR1 reads SGHNT; CDR2 reads YENEEA. In DNA form, the CDR3 reads TGTGCCAGCAGCTTAATCGGAGCGGGAGTAGATGAGCAGTTCTTC. This codes for CASSLIGAGVDEQFF.

This chain connects TRBV28 to TRBJ2-5; 8 bases are a match to TRBD2. The DNA end favors TRBJ2-7, so the J call may be wrong. The CDR3 spans 14 residues. Germline-derived CDR1 and CDR2 are MDHEN and SYDVKM. CDR3 residues: CASSSAGDSYEQYF. In nucleotides, the CDR3 is TGTGCCAGCAGTTCAGCGGGAGACTCCTACGAGCAGTACTTC.

This chain joins TRBV28 and TRBJ2-1, with 10 bases fitting TRBD2. V shed 7 bases and J 5 bases; nucleotides not matched to a gene: 11. The CDR3 contains 16 residues. Germline loops: CDR1 MDHEN, CDR2 SYDVKM. CDR3 sequence (DNA): TGTGCCAGCACCTCCGAGCTAGCGGGAGTCAACAATGAGCAGTTCTTC. Residues: CASTSELAGVNNEQFF.

The genes are TRBV27 and TRBJ2-1, with D possibly matching TRBD2 (6 bases). The germline V gene has CDR1 MNHEY and CDR2 SMNVEV (reference sequence). V was clipped by 2 bases and J by 8 bases, with 10 bases between them. The CDR3 runs 13 residues. The CDR3 bases are TGTGCCAGCAGTTTAGCGGGAAGCTATGAGCAGTTCTTC. Protein: CASSLAGSYEQFF.

The chain links TRBV10-2 to TRBJ2-7, with a possible D match to TRBD2 (6 bases). Germline V gives CDR1 WSHSY, CDR2 SAAADI. Trimming cost V 8 bases and J 1 base, with 9 bases left between them. CDR3 length: 12 amino acids. The CDR3 DNA sequence: TGCGCCAGCCGTAGCGGTTCCTACGAGCAGTACTTC. Amino acids: CASRSGSYEQYF.

This clone is medium-sized within its sample. The chain is built from TRBV19 and TRBJ2-7; 7 bases line up with TRBD1. The V and J ends lost 5 bases and 3 bases, in that order; junction bases with no gene match: 7. Germline-derived CDR1 and CDR2 are LNHDA and SQIVND (reference sequence). The CDR3 extends over 14 amino acids. The CDR3 coding sequence is TGTGCCAGTAGTGGGGCAGGGGGATACTACGAGCAGTACTTC. This sequence encodes CASSGAGGYYEQYF.

V gene TRBV27 combines with J gene TRBJ1-2, with D possibly matching TRBD1 (5 bases). The V gene's germline CDR1 is MNHEY and CDR2 SMNVEV (reference sequence). CDR3 length equals 10 residues. Trimming left V 9 bases short and J 10 bases short, with 12 bases between. The DNA of the CDR3 is TGTGCCAGTGTCGGAGGGGACTACACCTTC. Protein: CASVGGDYTF.

The table lists this clone with a few counts. V usage is TRBV4-1 and J usage is TRBJ2-5; no reliable D call. The CDR3 is made up of 16 amino acids. Germline values: CDR1 MGHRA, CDR2 YSYEKL. V lost 1 base, J lost 2 bases, and 14 bases lay in between. The CDR3 sequence is CASSQAPALGQETQYF. CDR3 DNA: TGCGCCAGCAGCCAAGCACCGGCGTTGGGGCAAGAGACCCAGTACTTC.

The chain joins TRBV5-6 to TRBJ1-2; TRBD1 might be the D (5 bases). CDR1 SGHDT and CDR2 YYEEEE come from the germline V gene. There are 17 residues in the CDR3. Trimming left V 3 bases short and J 8 bases short, with 26 bases between. CDR3 sequence (DNA): TGTGCCAGCAGCTGGGAATCATATGGGACCGCGATTGGGGGCTACACCTTC. Encoded protein: CASSWESYGTAIGGYTF.

About this clone itself: Germline and junction disagree at one end, which may indicate a read error. The V and J genes are TRBV5-3 and TRBJ1-2, with a possible D match to TRBD1 (6 bases). TRBV5-3 has ORF status, its function being uncertain. The CDR3 is 15 amino acids. The CDR3: CASSFRGRGNYGYTF. The CDR3 DNA follows: TGTGCCAGCAGCTTCCGGGGCAGGGGCAACTATGGCTACACCTTC.

This chain uses TRBV15 with TRBJ2-2, with a possible D match to TRBD1 (6 bases). CDR1 is LNHNV and CDR2 is YYDKDF in the germline V gene (reference sequence). Trimming pared 9 bases from V and 5 bases from J, leaving 13 bases between. The CDR3 extends over 13 amino acids. CDR3 nucleotide sequence: TGTGCCACGGCAGGGGTGGGGACCGGGGAGCTGTTTTTT. Its protein product is CATAGVGTGELFF.

The chain is built from TRBV27 and TRBJ2-2; no clear D. CDR1 is MNHEY and CDR2 is SMNVEV in the germline V gene (reference sequence). The CDR3 covers 14 residues. Between the trimmed V and J ends, which lost 2 bases and 1 base, there was a span of 5 bases. The CDR3 reads CASSLGLNTGELFF. The CDR3 nucleotides are TGTGCCAGCAGTTTAGGGTTGAACACCGGGGAGCTGTTTTTT.

In this sample, this clone turned up a few times. This chain uses TRBV9 with TRBJ2-3; 7 bases map to TRBD2. Per germline, CDR1 SGDLS and CDR2 YYNGEE. Trimming took 3 bases from V and 4 from J; bases not matched to a gene: 2. The CDR3 runs 13 residues. The CDR3 DNA reads as TGTGCCAGCAGCGGGCGGGAGCCAGATACGCAGTATTTT. Translating it yields CASSGREPDTQYF.

This clone was counted only a few times. The chain has TRBV6-1 and TRBJ2-5, with TRBD1 matching over 8 bases. The trim removed 2 bases at V and 4 bases at J, leaving 12 bases unmatched. The CDR3 loop spans 17 amino acids. CDR1 is MNHNS and CDR2 is SASEGT in the germline V gene. The CDR3 loop reads CASSEYIGTGGSETQYF. The CDR3 nucleotides read TGTGCCAGCAGTGAATATATCGGGACAGGAGGTTCAGAGACCCAGTACTTC.

The J gene is TRBJ2-1, the V gene TRBV5-6, with D perhaps TRBD1 or TRBD2 (6 bases each). The germline V gene encodes CDR1 SGHDT and CDR2 YYEEEE. V was cut by 0 bases and J by 13 bases, with 8 bases left in between. The CDR3 has 11 residues. CDR3 sequence reads: CASSLAGAQFF. The DNA of the CDR3 is TGTGCCAGCAGCTTGGCGGGGGCCCAGTTCTTC. The full variable domain, rest sourced from reference TRBV5-6 and TRBJ2-1, is DAGVTQSPTHLIKTRGQQVTLRCSPKSGHDTVSWYQQALGQGPQFIFQYYEEEERQRGNFPDRFSGHQFPNYSSELNVNALLLGDSALYLCASSLAGAQFFGPGTRLTVL.

This clone is categorized as medium-sized. The chain carries TRBV13 and TRBJ2-1; 7 bases agree with TRBD2. The CDR3 consists of 16 residues. Germline V lookup: CDR1 PRHDT, CDR2 FYEKMQ (reference sequence). The V segment lost 0 bases and the J segment 8 bases; nucleotides outside the gene matches: 10. The CDR3 spells CASSLGFVGGPYEQFF. CDR3 nucleotides: TGTGCCAGCAGCTTAGGTTTCGTGGGAGGGCCCTATGAGCAGTTCTTC.

This chain links TRBV5-1 with TRBJ1-2; 10 positions agree with TRBD1. The V gene's germline CDR1 is SGHRS and CDR2 YFSETQ. The CDR3 spans 15 residues. Trimming took 5 bases from V and 4 from J; bases not matched to a gene: 8. CDR3 sequence: CASSEYGTGAYGYTF. The DNA for the CDR3 is TGCGCCAGCAGTGAGTACGGGACAGGGGCCTATGGCTACACCTTC.

This clone has more than one count but fewer than ten. V is TRBV7-6 and J is TRBJ2-3; 7 bases are shared with TRBD2. The V gene end was trimmed by 3 bases and the J gene end by 3 bases; junction bases not matched to a gene: 3. The CDR3 spans 14 residues. The germline gives CDR1 SGHVS, CDR2 FNYEAQ. As DNA, the CDR3 is TGTGCCAGCAGCTTGGGGGGGATGACAGATACGCAGTATTTT. Translating gives CASSLGGMTDTQYF.

By share, this clone ranks as medium-sized. CDR3 region: CASSFRASYEQYF. CDR3 bases: TGTGCCAGCAGCTTCAGGGCCTCCTACGAGCAGTACTTC. The chain joins TRBV11-2 to TRBJ2-7; TRBD1 might be the D (5 bases). The V end lost 3 bases, the J end lost 0 bases, and 6 bases lay between the germline ends. Germline-derived CDR1 and CDR2 are SGHAT and FQNNGV. The CDR3 length is 13 residues.

The V and J genes are TRBV11-3 and TRBJ2-7, with 8 nucleotides matching TRBD1. The CDR3 contains 14 residues. V was pared by 2 bases and J by 3 bases, with 3 bases of the junction left unmatched. CDR1 and CDR2 (germline): SGHNT, YENEEA. The CDR3 is CASSLQGAFYEQYF. CDR3 sequence (DNA): TGTGCCAGCAGCTTACAGGGGGCCTTCTACGAGCAGTACTTC.

V gene TRBV7-9 combines with J gene TRBJ2-7; possibly TRBD2 for D (5 bases). Trimming removed 4 bases from V and 3 bases from J, with 16 bases in between. The germline gives CDR1 SEHNR, CDR2 FQNEAQ (reference sequence). This CDR3 is 15 amino acids long. The CDR3 here is CASSSDFSEGYEQYF. The CDR3 nucleotides read TGTGCCAGCAGCTCCGACTTTTCTGAGGGCTACGAGCAGTACTTC.